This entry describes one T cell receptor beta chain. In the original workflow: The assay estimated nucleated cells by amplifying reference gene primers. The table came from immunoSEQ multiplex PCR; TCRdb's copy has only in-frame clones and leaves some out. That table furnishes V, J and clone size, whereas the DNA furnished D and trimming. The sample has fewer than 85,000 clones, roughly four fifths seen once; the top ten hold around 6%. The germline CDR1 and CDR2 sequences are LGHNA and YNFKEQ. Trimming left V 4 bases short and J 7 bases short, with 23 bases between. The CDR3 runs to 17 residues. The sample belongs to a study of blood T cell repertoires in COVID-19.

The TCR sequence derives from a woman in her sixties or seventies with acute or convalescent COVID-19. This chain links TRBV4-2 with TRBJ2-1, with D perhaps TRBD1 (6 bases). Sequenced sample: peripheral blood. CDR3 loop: CASSPRGGGPVGNEQFF. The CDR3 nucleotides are TGTGCCAGCAGCCCCAGGGGTGGGGGCCCAGTAGGGAATGAGCAGTTCTTC.